Given below is one T cell receptor beta chain in context. The data originate from a study of blood T cell repertoires in COVID-19. At the level of the study: COVID-19 samples, acute and convalescent, were from the United States, Italy and Spain. T cells, B-cell-depleted T cells, or PBMCs supplied cDNA or gDNA.

Only in-frame clones appear in the TCRdb table, and some are missing; sequencing was by immunoSEQ multiplex PCR. The sample includes under 150,000 clones, less than 85% of them seen just once. This CDR3 contains 13 residues. The ends lost 5 bases at V and 16 bases at J; junction bases unmatched: 9. The sequenced sample consisted of peripheral blood. V and J are TRBV12-3 or TRBV12-4 and TRBJ2-4; 12 bases line up with TRBD1. The sequence was collected from a woman at least 80 years old in a cohort sampled during active or convalescent COVID-19. The CDR3 sequence is CASSPGTGGAGYF. The DNA of the CDR3 is TGTGCCAGCAGTCCAGGGACAGGGGGCGCCGGTTACTTC.